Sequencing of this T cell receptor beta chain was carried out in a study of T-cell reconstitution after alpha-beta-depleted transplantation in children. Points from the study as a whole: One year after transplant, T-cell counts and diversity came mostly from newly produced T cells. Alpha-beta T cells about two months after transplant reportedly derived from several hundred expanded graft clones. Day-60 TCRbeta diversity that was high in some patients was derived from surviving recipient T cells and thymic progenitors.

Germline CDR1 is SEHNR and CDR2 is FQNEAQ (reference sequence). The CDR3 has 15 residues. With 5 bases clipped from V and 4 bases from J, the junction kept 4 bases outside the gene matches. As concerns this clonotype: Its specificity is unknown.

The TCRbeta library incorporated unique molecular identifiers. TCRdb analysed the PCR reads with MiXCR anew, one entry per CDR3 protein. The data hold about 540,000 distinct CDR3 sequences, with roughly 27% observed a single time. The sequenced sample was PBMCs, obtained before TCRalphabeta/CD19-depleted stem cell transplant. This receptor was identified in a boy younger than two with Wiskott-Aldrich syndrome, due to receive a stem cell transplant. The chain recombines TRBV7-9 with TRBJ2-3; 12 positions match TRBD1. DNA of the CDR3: TGTGCCAGCAGCCAGGGACAGGGGGCAGCAGATACGCAGTATTTT. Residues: CASSQGQGAADTQYF. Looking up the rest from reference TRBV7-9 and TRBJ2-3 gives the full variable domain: DTGVSQNPRHKITKRGQNVTFRCDPISEHNRLYWYRQTLGQGPEFLTYFQNEAQLEKSRLLSDRFSAERPKGSFSTLEIQRTEQGDSAMYLCASSQGQGAADTQYFGPGTRLTVL.